Presented here are 27 T cell receptor beta chains from one specimen sequenced in a study of control samples from healthy donors and cancer patients. Method: immunoSEQ multiplex PCR; TCRdb's copy keeps in-frame clones and lacks some. The repertoire has over 85,000 clones, 70% to 90% of them found once; the top ten carry approximately 3.7%. The sequencing input was PBMCs. The receptors stem from a woman aged 55 to 70 with lung cancer.

This sequence joins TRBV18 and TRBJ1-5; D perhaps matches TRBD1 (6 bases). V was shortened by 0 bases and J by 3 bases, with 12 bases between the two germline ends. CDR1 is KGHSH, CDR2 LQKENI, per germline. This CDR3 has 16 amino acids. CDR3 nucleotides: TGTGCCAGCTCACCACCGGGGGGCACCAACAATCAGCCCCAGCATTTT. Translated: CASSPPGGTNNQPQHF.

The CDR3 region is CASSTGPANSYEQYF. In DNA, the CDR3 is TGTGCCAGCAGTACTGGGCCAGCAAATTCCTACGAGCAGTACTTC. This chain links TRBV6-5 with TRBJ2-7; D gene uncertain. CDR3 length: 15 residues. Germline CDR1 MNHEY, CDR2 SVGAGI. Trimming shortened V by 5 bases and J by 1 base, and 15 bases separated the two germline ends.

About this clone: The junction departs from germline at one end; a sequencing error may be responsible. The rearrangement links TRBV5-1 to TRBJ2-1; TRBD2 matches 13 bases. This CDR3 contains 16 residues. Germline V gene sequence: CDR1 SGHRS, CDR2 YFSETQ. In nucleotides, the CDR3 is TGCGCCAGCAACTTGGGACTAGCGGGGTCCTACAATGAGCAGTTCTTC. Translated, it gives CASNLGLAGSYNEQFF.

The chain uses TRBV19 and TRBJ1-1, with 7 bases that match TRBD1. CDR3 length equals 14 residues. The V gene end was trimmed by 4 bases and the J gene end by 5 bases; junction bases not matched to a gene: 7. Germline CDR1 LNHDA, CDR2 SQIVND (reference sequence). The CDR3 DNA reads TGTGCCAGTAGTAACACAGGGGTCGGAACTGAAGCTTTCTTT. Its translation: CASSNTGVGTEAFF.

There are a few counts of this clone. The chain joins TRBV7-9 to TRBJ2-1, with 8 bases aligning to TRBD2. CDR3 length equals 16 residues. Losses at the gene ends were 3 bases for V and 7 bases for J; bases not matched to a gene: 11. CDR1 is SEHNR, CDR2 FQNEAQ, per germline (reference sequence). CDR3 nucleotides: TGTGCCAGCAGCTTCCCGGGAGGGGCCATCAAGAATGAGCAGTTCTTC. It codes for CASSFPGGAIKNEQFF.

The chain couples TRBV7-2 to TRBJ2-1; D is possibly TRBD1 (6 bases). The CDR3 consists of 14 residues. Per germline, CDR1 SGHTA and CDR2 FQGNSA. The V gene lost 1 base and the J gene lost 2 bases, with 6 bases spanning the gap. CDR3 in amino acids: CASSLEGAYNEQFF. CDR3 coding DNA: TGTGCCAGCAGCTTAGAGGGGGCCTACAATGAGCAGTTCTTC.

V gene TRBV7-9 combines with J gene TRBJ1-3, with 7 bases aligning to TRBD1. Germline V gene sequence: CDR1 SEHNR, CDR2 FQNEAQ (reference sequence). Germline trimming cut 3 bases from V and 1 base from J; bases unmatched to any gene: 3. The CDR3 runs to 15 residues. This chain's CDR3 is CASSLTGNSGNTIYF. CDR3 nucleotides: TGTGCCAGCAGCTTGACAGGGAATTCTGGAAACACCATATATTTT.

This clone was seen more than once but under ten times. CDR3 DNA sequence: TGCGCCAGCAGCCAAGAGAGTAGGGGGATCTATGGCTACACCTTC. Amino acids: CASSQESRGIYGYTF. The genes are TRBV4-1 and TRBJ1-2, with D possibly matching TRBD1 (6 bases). Germline assignment: CDR1 MGHRA and CDR2 YSYEKL. The CDR3 sequence is 15 residues long. V was pared by 0 bases and J by 4 bases, with 12 bases between.

V is TRBV5-1 and J is TRBJ1-1; 7 positions match TRBD1. CDR3 length equals 17 residues. Trimming cost V 1 base and J 6 bases; bases outside gene matches: 15. CDR1 and CDR2 (germline): SGHRS, YFSETQ. CDR3 nucleotides: TGCGCCAGCAGCTTGCTTCCCCGGACAGGAGAGGACGCTGAAGCTTTCTTT. It codes for CASSLLPRTGEDAEAFF. The complete variable domain, with remaining parts taken from reference TRBV5-1 and TRBJ1-1, reads KAGVTQTPRYLIKTRGQQVTLSCSPISGHRSVSWYQQTPGQGLQFLFEYFSETQRNKGNFPGRFSGRQFSNSRSEMNVSTLELGDSALYLCASSLLPRTGEDAEAFFGQGTRLTVV.

The genes are TRBV7-3 and TRBJ2-5; TRBD2 matches 7 bases. The J segment lost 5 bases and the V segment lost 5 bases, leaving 11 bases of the junction unmatched. Germline CDR1 is SGHTA and CDR2 is FQGTGA. This CDR3 is 15 amino acids long. CDR3 bases: TGTGCCAGCAGCCCCTCAGGCGCGGGGGAGGAGACCCAGTACTTC. Translated, it gives CASSPSGAGEETQYF.

This chain joins TRBV19 and TRBJ1-2; D remains unclear. The germline gives CDR1 LNHDA, CDR2 SQIVND (reference sequence). CDR3 length equals 13 residues. V was shortened by 6 bases and J by 4 bases, with 12 bases between the two germline ends. The CDR3: CASRQSGRYGYTF. Here the CDR3 DNA reads TGTGCCAGTAGACAGTCCGGACGCTATGGCTACACCTTC. Complete variable domain (other parts from reference TRBV19 and TRBJ1-2): DGGITQSPKYLFRKEGQNVTLSCEQNLNHDAMYWYRQDPGQGLRLIYYSQIVNDFQKGDIAEGYSVSREKKESFPLTVTSAQKNPTAFYLCASRQSGRYGYTFGSGTRLTVV.

The chain couples TRBV7-2 to TRBJ2-7; a possible D gene is TRBD1 (5 bases). Trimming took 2 bases from V and 3 from J, leaving 11 bases between them. The germline CDR1 and CDR2 sequences are SGHTA and FQGNSA. The CDR3 has 14 residues. As DNA, the CDR3 is TGTGCCAGCAGCTTAAGTCAGGGAATCTACGAGCAGTACTTC. This encodes CASSLSQGIYEQYF. Filled out from reference TRBV7-2 and TRBJ2-7, the complete variable domain reads GAGVSQSPSNKVTEKGKDVELRCDPISGHTALYWYRQSLGQGLEFLIYFQGNSAPDKSGLPSDRFSAERTGGSVSTLTIQRTQQEDSAVYLCASSLSQGIYEQYFGPGTRLTVT.

This chain joins TRBV28 and TRBJ2-7; D may correspond to TRBD1 or TRBD2 (7 bases each). The V gene's germline CDR1 is MDHEN and CDR2 SYDVKM. V lost 5 bases and J lost 1, with 15 bases in between. The CDR3 has 15 amino acids. CDR3 residues: CASSPGTAGSYEQYF. The DNA of the CDR3 is TGTGCCAGCAGTCCCGGGACAGCGGGATCCTACGAGCAGTACTTC.

The gene calls are TRBV29-1 and TRBJ1-1, with TRBD1 matching 7 bases. The CDR3 is 15 amino acids. Unmatched junction bases numbered 14, after V lost 3 bases and J lost 7 bases. Germline CDR1 and CDR2: SQVTM and ANQGSEA. DNA for the CDR3: TGCAGCGTTGAGGGTCAGGGGGGACGTAGCAGTGAAGCTTTCTTT. This encodes CSVEGQGGRSSEAFF.

The chain is built from TRBV7-8 and TRBJ2-7, with TRBD2 matching over 13 bases. Losses at the gene ends were 5 bases for V and 2 bases for J; bases not matched to a gene: 9. Germline V gene sequence: CDR1 SGHVS, CDR2 FQNEAQ. The CDR3 runs 17 residues. The CDR3 reads CASSKTSGGRTPYEQYF. Written as DNA, the CDR3 is TGTGCCAGCAGCAAGACTAGCGGGGGGAGAACCCCCTACGAGCAGTACTTC.

This sequence joins TRBV5-4 and TRBJ1-4, with D uncertain. Germline loops: CDR1 SGHNT, CDR2 YYREEE (reference sequence). The CDR3 is made up of 13 amino acids. V was pared by 4 bases and J by 8 bases, with 12 bases between. CDR3 nucleotides: TGTGCCAGCAGCCTGCTTCCCGGGGAAAAACTGTTTTTT. This codes for CASSLLPGEKLFF.

This clone was counted once. The chain couples TRBV7-2 to TRBJ2-5, with D possibly being TRBD2 (6 bases). Germline V gives CDR1 SGHTA, CDR2 FQGNSA. V dropped 1 base and J dropped 2 bases, with 17 bases sitting between them. This CDR3 contains 17 residues. The DNA of the CDR3 is TGTGCCAGCAGCTTAGGGTCCAGGGCGGCGGGACAAGAGACCCAGTACTTC. As protein: CASSLGSRAAGQETQYF.

The sample holds a few counts of this clone. The V gene is TRBV30, the J gene TRBJ2-2, with D unresolved. Trimming removed 2 bases from V and 6 bases from J, with 7 bases in between. The CDR3 length is 12 residues. Germline loops: CDR1 GTSNPN, CDR2 SVGIG (reference sequence). CDR3 sequence reads: CAWSWVAGELFF. In DNA form, the CDR3 reads TGTGCCTGGAGTTGGGTCGCCGGGGAGCTGTTTTTT.

The rearrangement links TRBV7-8 to TRBJ1-2, with unresolved D. Germline CDR1 reads SGHVS; CDR2 reads FQNEAQ. Trimming removed 1 base at V and 1 base at J, with 7 bases between. The CDR3 has 14 amino acids. CDR3 coding DNA: TGTGCCAGCAGCTTAGTATTCAGTAACTATGGCTACACCTTC. As protein: CASSLVFSNYGYTF.

The chain combines TRBV12-3 or TRBV12-4 with TRBJ1-6; no clear D gene. V dropped 1 base and J dropped 9 bases, with 7 bases sitting between them. The CDR3 is 13 residues long. The CDR3 sequence: CASSLGRVSPLHF. The CDR3, as DNA: TGTGCCAGCAGTTTAGGTCGGGTTTCACCCCTCCACTTT.

The V and J genes are TRBV4-2 and TRBJ2-6, with no clear D. The CDR3 totals 16 residues. The V and J ends lost 1 base and 4 bases respectively, with 11 bases between them. The germline V gene has CDR1 LGHNA and CDR2 YNFKEQ. The CDR3 sequence: CASSQGGPTGANVLTF. The CDR3 bases are TGTGCCAGCAGCCAAGGAGGTCCCACCGGGGCCAACGTCCTGACTTTC.

This clone was counted between two and nine times. V is TRBV19 and J is TRBJ2-1, with D uncertain. V was cut by 4 bases and J by 5 bases, with 18 bases left in between. Germline V lookup: CDR1 LNHDA, CDR2 SQIVND (reference sequence). The CDR3 totals 16 residues. DNA for the CDR3: TGTGCCAGTAGTACTCCTCGGACCTCGATAAACAATGAGCAGTTCTTC. It codes for CASSTPRTSINNEQFF. Full variable domain (missing parts from reference TRBV19 and TRBJ2-1): DGGITQSPKYLFRKEGQNVTLSCEQNLNHDAMYWYRQDPGQGLRLIYYSQIVNDFQKGDIAEGYSVSREKKESFPLTVTSAQKNPTAFYLCASSTPRTSINNEQFFGPGTRLTVL.

V usage is TRBV7-9 and J usage is TRBJ2-3, with 8 bases aligning to TRBD2. The ends lost 0 bases at V and 4 bases at J; junction bases unmatched: 3. Germline loops: CDR1 SEHNR, CDR2 FQNEAQ (reference sequence). The length of the CDR3 is 15 residues. The chain's CDR3 is CASSLASGRSDTQYF. The CDR3 DNA reads as TGTGCCAGCAGCTTAGCCAGCGGGAGATCAGATACGCAGTATTTT.

The genes are TRBV6-5 and TRBJ2-7; D is unresolved. V shed 7 bases and J shed 2 bases, with 15 bases lying between them. The germline gives CDR1 MNHEY, CDR2 SVGAGI. The CDR3 runs to 14 residues. The CDR3 is CASTSGGTTYEQYF. DNA for the CDR3: TGTGCCAGCACCTCGGGCGGAACAACCTACGAGCAGTACTTC.

The V call is TRBV5-1, the J call TRBJ2-3, with 7 bases matching TRBD2. The CDR3 is made up of 17 amino acids. The trim removed 4 bases at V and 6 bases at J, leaving 17 bases unmatched. The germline CDR1 and CDR2 sequences are SGHRS and YFSETQ. The CDR3 DNA follows: TGCGCCAGCAGCCCGGGCTCATGGGGGGGTCGTTCGGATACGCAGTATTTT. Translated, it gives CASSPGSWGGRSDTQYF.

V and J are TRBV11-3 and TRBJ2-7; D is possibly TRBD2 (5 bases). The length of the CDR3 is 14 residues. With 5 bases removed from V and 6 bases from J, the gap between germline ends came to 17 bases. Germline loops: CDR1 SGHNT, CDR2 YENEEA. The CDR3 DNA is TGTGCCAGCAGCCCCAATAGCCTTCGGGGCGAGCAGTACTTC. Translation: CASSPNSLRGEQYF. Drawing the rest from reference TRBV11-3 and TRBJ2-7, the complete variable domain is EAGVVQSPRYKIIEKKQPVAFWCNPISGHNTLYWYLQNLGQGPELLIRYENEEAVDDSQLPKDRFSAERLKGVDSTLKIQPAELGDSAVYLCASSPNSLRGEQYFGPGTRLTVT.

The chain has TRBV9 and TRBJ1-1; D not resolved. Trimming shortened V by 0 bases and J by 2 bases, and 5 bases separated the two germline ends. CDR3 length: 13 residues. From germline, CDR1 is SGDLS and CDR2 YYNGEE. As DNA, the CDR3 is TGTGCCAGCAGCGTAGCCTTTAACACTGAAGCTTTCTTT. It codes for CASSVAFNTEAFF.